The sequence of this TCR beta chain was determined in a study of blood T cell repertoires in COVID-19. On the study more broadly: Sites in the United States, Italy and Spain provided acute and convalescent COVID-19 samples. PBMCs, B-cell-depleted T cells, or T cells provided the cDNA or gDNA that made up the material.

The germline CDR1 and CDR2 sequences are KGHSY and FQNENV. With 2 bases removed from V and 11 bases from J, the gap between germline ends came to 10 bases. There are 12 residues in the CDR3. Using immunoSEQ multiplex PCR, the repertoire was profiled, and TCRdb retains in-frame clones only, with some absent. The sample carries 40,000 to 50,000 clones, 85% to 90% recorded once. This TCR derives from a man between 65 and 85 years old with acute or convalescent COVID-19. Sequenced: peripheral blood. The genes are TRBV16 and TRBJ1-5; D unresolved. For the CDR3, the DNA is TGTGCCAGCAGCCAACAAGGCGCGGCCCAGCATTTT. It yields the protein CASSQQGAAQHF.